The 6 T cell receptor beta chains presented below share a single source sample, sequenced in a study of blood T cell repertoires in COVID-19 (TCRdb year 2020). Library method: the immunoSEQ multiplex PCR assay. What TCRdb holds here is the immuneACCESS table cut down to in-frame rearrangements. Part of the clones is not present; checked against another copy, under half of the missing clones reflect an unresolved V gene, and the others are unexplained. For this sample there are roughly 250,000 clones; roughly 87% appear just once. The ten most abundant clones make up 2% to 3% of the sample. Sequencing was carried out using PBMCs or T cells enriched from blood (not recorded which). Every receptor here comes from a woman younger than 45 with acute COVID-19.

The V gene is TRBV28, the J gene TRBJ2-7; no firm D call. The length of the CDR3 is 13 residues. Per germline, CDR1 MDHEN and CDR2 SYDVKM. V dropped 5 bases and J dropped 1 base, with 9 bases sitting between them. The CDR3 DNA sequence: TGTGCCAGCAGTACCGGGTTTTCCTACGAGCAGTACTTC. Protein product: CASSTGFSYEQYF.

The chain combines TRBV30 with TRBJ2-5; 8 bases match TRBD2. Per germline, CDR1 GTSNPN and CDR2 SVGIG (reference sequence). The CDR3 loop spans 13 amino acids. V was pared by 3 bases and J by 5 bases, with 5 bases of the junction left unmatched. The CDR3 sequence: CAWSTGGRETQYF. The CDR3 DNA reads as TGTGCCTGGAGCACGGGGGGGCGTGAGACCCAGTACTTC.

CDR3 DNA sequence: TGTGCCAGCCCGGAGGAACAGGGCCTTGGTGGCGGGGAGCTGTTTTTT. Translation gives CASPEEQGLGGGELFF. The chain uses TRBV2 and TRBJ2-2; weak D call: TRBD1 (6 bases). Trimming removed 8 bases from V and 7 bases from J, with 23 bases in between. The CDR3 length is 16 residues. Germline loops: CDR1 SNHLY, CDR2 FYNNEI.

This chain uses TRBV13 with TRBJ1-6, with 7 bases fitting TRBD1. Germline lookup yields CDR1 PRHDT and CDR2 FYEKMQ (reference sequence). The CDR3 covers 13 residues. V gave up 7 bases and J gave up 7 bases; unmatched junction bases: 4. CDR3 in amino acids: CASNTGANSPLHF. DNA of the CDR3: TGTGCCAGCAACACAGGGGCAAATTCACCCCTCCACTTT.

The rearrangement joins TRBV7-9 to TRBJ1-1; D is perhaps TRBD1 (6 bases). Germline V lookup: CDR1 SEHNR, CDR2 FQNEAQ (reference sequence). With 1 base removed from V and 3 bases from J, the gap between germline ends came to 9 bases. The CDR3 runs 14 residues. DNA for the CDR3: TGTGCCAGCAGCTTAGGGGGGCAGCACACTGAAGCTTTCTTT. This translates into CASSLGGQHTEAFF. The full variable domain, its missing parts supplied by reference TRBV7-9 and TRBJ1-1, is DTGVSQNPRHKITKRGQNVTFRCDPISEHNRLYWYRQTLGQGPEFLTYFQNEAQLEKSRLLSDRFSAERPKGSFSTLEIQRTEQGDSAMYLCASSLGGQHTEAFFGQGTRLTVV.

This chain connects TRBV7-9 to TRBJ2-5; D possibly corresponds to TRBD1 (5 bases). This CDR3 has 17 amino acids. CDR1 SEHNR and CDR2 FQNEAQ come from the germline V gene (reference sequence). V gave up 4 bases and J gave up 5 bases, with 23 bases separating them. CDR3 protein: CASSYLLGKGLDETQYF. In DNA form, the CDR3 reads TGTGCCAGCAGCTACTTGCTCGGCAAGGGGTTAGATGAGACCCAGTACTTC.